The entry that follows covers one TCR beta chain sequence. Its antigen is unidentified. The Oncomine TCR Beta short-read assay sequenced DNA from cultured CD4+ T cells. Using its own MiXCR run on the PCR reads, TCRdb lists one record per CDR3 protein. The repertoire includes just over 15,000 distinct CDR3 sequences, 48% of them detected once, and 15% to 20% sits in the top ten. The sample's treatment: roughly ten-day PBMC culture with coronavirus spike peptide pools or control peptides (ViraFEST assay). This entry comes from a study of vaccination and CD4 T cells after COVID-19. The V and J ends lost 0 bases and 0 bases respectively, with 9 bases between them. This CDR3 comprises 17 residues. CDR1 and CDR2 (germline): SGHTA, FQGTGA.

This receptor was obtained from a human donor who had recovered from COVID-19. Sample: CD4+ T cells from blood, cultured in vitro, taken before SARS-CoV-2 vaccination. The rearrangement joins TRBV7-3 to TRBJ2-6; no firm D call. CDR3 nucleotide sequence: TGTGCCAGCAGCTTAACTGGCAGGAGCTCTGGGGCCAACGTCCTGACTTTC. It is translated as CASSLTGRSSGANVLTF.